This section outlines one T cell receptor (beta chain) sequence together with its context. Antigen specificity is unknown. The CDR3 is 12 residues long. The V gene lost 8 bases and the J gene lost 2 bases, with 9 bases spanning the gap. The germline V gene encodes CDR1 SNHLY and CDR2 FYNNEI. The record originates from a study of chemoradiotherapy in HPV16-positive cancers. The study's findings and limits: Better recurrence-free survival went with HPV-responsive T-cell expansion in HPV16-positive patients.

Only in-frame clones appear in the TCRdb table, and some are missing; sequencing was by immunoSEQ multiplex PCR. This sample has some 15,000 clones, with 89% found just once. The sequenced sample was blood, obtained from a patient who underwent chemoradiotherapy. This TCR came from a human donor with HPV-associated anogenital cancer. The rearrangement links TRBV2 to TRBJ2-5, with D unresolved. Here the CDR3 reads CASGKAQETQYF. CDR3 bases: TGTGCCAGCGGCAAGGCGCAAGAGACCCAGTACTTC.